This TCR beta chain was found in a study of response to subunit inactivated influenza vaccine. This clonotype has more than one count but fewer than ten. Its specificity is not known. Overall study findings and caveats: Seasonal influenza vaccination, on each occasion, was suggested by the authors to recruit few new T cells.

Each CDR3 protein gets one entry after TCRdb re-called the RT-PCR reads with MiXCR. The sample comprises around 480,000 distinct CDR3 sequences, over 9.5% of which are singletons, and around 12% rests with the top ten. Germline assignment: CDR1 ENHRY and CDR2 SYGVKD. This CDR3 region has 14 residues. Between the trimmed V and J ends, which lost 8 bases and 4 bases, there was a span of 17 bases. Specimen: PBMCs from blood, collected 45 days after vaccination. This chain connects TRBV10-3 to TRBJ1-1; D may be TRBD1 (5 bases). The sequence was collected from a man aged 45 to 65 who received an inactivated influenza vaccine. The CDR3 nucleotides read TGTGCCATCCGACGCGGCCAGGGTGTCACTGAAGCTTTCTTT. It codes for CAIRRGQGVTEAFF.